This TCR beta chain was profiled in a study of naive and memory T cell subsets. Overall study results and limits: This RNA-based method may be sensitive to activation-related transcript changes.

This clonotype has just a few counts. Its antigen is unidentified. The CDR3 loop spans 15 amino acids. Germline assignment: CDR1 MNHNS and CDR2 SASEGT. The germline V and J ends were trimmed by 6 bases and 9 bases, with 18 bases remaining between them. Four PCR rounds used nested alpha and beta constant region primers plus the SP2 primer. Alpha and beta constant region primers primed reverse transcription for blood and skin samples. TCRdb re-called the 5' RACE reads through MiXCR, storing one row per CDR3 protein. The profile shows about 32,000 distinct CDR3 sequences, about a sixth of them singletons. A UMI-containing oligonucleotide was joined by 3' ligation to the TCR cDNA template. Adult healthy volunteers gave 2.5 ml peripheral blood for whole-blood RNA. Input was about 1 to 1,100 ng of DNase-treated total RNA without cell sorting.

This sequence originates from a female donor in good health. This chain uses TRBV6-1 with TRBJ1-6; D remains unclear. CDR3 in amino acids: CASSEIQGGSSPLHF. In DNA, the CDR3 is TGTGCCAGCAGCGAGATCCAAGGCGGGAGTTCACCCCTCCACTTT.